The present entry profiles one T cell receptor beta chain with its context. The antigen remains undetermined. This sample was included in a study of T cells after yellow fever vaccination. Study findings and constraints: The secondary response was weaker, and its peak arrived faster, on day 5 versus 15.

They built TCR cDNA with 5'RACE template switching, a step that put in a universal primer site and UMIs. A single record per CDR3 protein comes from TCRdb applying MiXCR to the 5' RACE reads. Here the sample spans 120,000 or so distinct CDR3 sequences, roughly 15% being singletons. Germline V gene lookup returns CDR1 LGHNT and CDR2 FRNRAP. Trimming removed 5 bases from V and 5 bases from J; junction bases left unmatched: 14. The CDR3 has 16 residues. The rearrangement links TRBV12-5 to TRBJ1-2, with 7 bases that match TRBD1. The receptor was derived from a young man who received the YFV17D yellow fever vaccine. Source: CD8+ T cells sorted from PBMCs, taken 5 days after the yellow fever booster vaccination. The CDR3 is CASGNSGTAWSYGYTF. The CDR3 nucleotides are TGTGCTAGTGGTAATTCCGGGACAGCATGGTCTTATGGCTACACCTTC.